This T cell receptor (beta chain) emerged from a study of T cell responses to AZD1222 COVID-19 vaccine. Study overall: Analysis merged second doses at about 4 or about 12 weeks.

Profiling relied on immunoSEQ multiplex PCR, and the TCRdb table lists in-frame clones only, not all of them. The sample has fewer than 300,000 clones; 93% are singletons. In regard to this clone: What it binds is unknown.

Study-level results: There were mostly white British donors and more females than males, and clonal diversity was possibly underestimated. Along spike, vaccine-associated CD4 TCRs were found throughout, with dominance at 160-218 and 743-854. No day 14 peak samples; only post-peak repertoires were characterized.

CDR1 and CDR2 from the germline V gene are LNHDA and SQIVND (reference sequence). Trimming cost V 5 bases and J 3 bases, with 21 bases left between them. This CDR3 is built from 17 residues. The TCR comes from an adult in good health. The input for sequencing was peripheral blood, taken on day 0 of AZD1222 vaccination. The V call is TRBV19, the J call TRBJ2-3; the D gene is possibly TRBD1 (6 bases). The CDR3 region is CASSVGMVLRGTDTQYF. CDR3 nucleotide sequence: TGTGCCAGTAGTGTGGGTATGGTCCTTAGGGGGACAGATACGCAGTATTTT. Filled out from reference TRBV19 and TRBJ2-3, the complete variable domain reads DGGITQSPKYLFRKEGQNVTLSCEQNLNHDAMYWYRQDPGQGLRLIYYSQIVNDFQKGDIAEGYSVSREKKESFPLTVTSAQKNPTAFYLCASSVGMVLRGTDTQYFGPGTRLTVL.